This TCR beta chain was recorded in a study of blood T cell repertoires in COVID-19. Authors' methods: Reference gene primer amplification gave nucleated cell count estimates. Profiling relied on immunoSEQ multiplex PCR, and the TCRdb table lists in-frame clones only, not all of them. From that table come the V and J calls and clone size; the DNA was used to work out D and trimming. The sample comprises 95,000 to 150,000 clones, about 82% of which are singletons, and around 16% rests with the top ten. V gave up 5 bases and J gave up 5 bases, with 6 bases separating them. The CDR3 consists of 11 residues. Germline CDR1 and CDR2: MNHEY and SVGEGT.

The V gene is TRBV6-2 or TRBV6-3, the J gene TRBJ2-5; D gene ambiguous. The sequencing sample was made of peripheral blood. This receptor was identified in a man aged 55 to 69 with active or convalescent COVID-19. The CDR3 DNA sequence: TGTGCCAGCAGTACTCTGGAGACCCAGTACTTC. This sequence encodes CASSTLETQYF.